This note documents a single TCR beta chain sequence. In the original analysis: From reference gene primer amplification, estimates of nucleated cell counts were derived. Sequencing used immunoSEQ multiplex PCR; TCRdb keeps in-frame clones, though not all of them. V and J calls and clone size follow that table, whereas D and trimming were derived from the DNA. This table has some 200,000 clones, approximately 78% appearing once. This sample is drawn from a study of blood T cell repertoires in COVID-19. Study in general: Nucleic acid was either cDNA or gDNA, and it came from T cells, B-cell-depleted T cells, or PBMCs.

Ages ranged from about 18 to 89 years, with residence in 24 US areas. Assignment of participants to cohorts was predicated upon participant-reported clinical history. The source of this sequence is a middle-aged man who had recovered from COVID-19. Sequenced material: PBMCs or T cells enriched from blood (not recorded which).

The CDR3 sequence: CASSQTGGQGQPQHF. CDR3 bases: TGTGCCAGTAGCCAAACGGGGGGGCAAGGTCAGCCCCAGCATTTT. The genes are TRBV19 and TRBJ1-5, with D tentatively TRBD1 (6 bases). The CDR3 has 15 amino acids. Germline CDR1 LNHDA, CDR2 SQIVND (reference sequence). V was pared by 6 bases and J by 6 bases, with 18 bases between.